A single sample gave rise to the 15 T cell receptor beta chains below, sequenced in a study of cytomegalovirus exposure and HLA in healthy donors. The study ran its PCR with 60 Vbeta and 13 Jbeta primers. This table comes from immunoSEQ multiplex PCR, and its TCRdb copy is limited to in-frame clones, with some not included. The record lists 45,000 to 60,000 clones, of which the ten most abundant hold 17%. Sequenced input: PBMCs. The receptor source for this set is a male donor in good health and CMV-seronegative.

The chain links TRBV7-3 to TRBJ1-2, with D hard to call. With 6 bases removed from V and 7 bases from J, the gap between germline ends came to 12 bases. Germline V gives CDR1 SGHTA, CDR2 FQGTGA. CDR3 size: 12 residues. CDR3 DNA: TGTGCCAGCAGTGCAGGACTGGGTGGCTACACCTTC. Translated, it gives CASSAGLGGYTF.

This chain joins TRBV4-2 and TRBJ1-1; 7 bases map to TRBD1. The CDR3 runs to 16 residues. Germline V lookup: CDR1 LGHNA, CDR2 YNFKEQ. The V gene end was trimmed by 4 bases and the J gene end by 2 bases; junction bases not matched to a gene: 10. The CDR3 protein is CASSPITRQGNTEAFF. In DNA form, the CDR3 reads TGTGCCAGCAGCCCCATAACACGACAGGGAAACACTGAAGCTTTCTTT.

This chain's CDR3 is CASSLGGSVFNGYTF. As DNA, the CDR3 is TGCGCCAGCAGCTTGGGAGGATCGGTGTTTAATGGCTACACCTTC. The V and J genes are TRBV5-1 and TRBJ1-2; D unclear. CDR1 is SGHRS, CDR2 YFSETQ, per germline. The V end was cut by 0 bases, the J end by 6 bases, with 15 bases between. This CDR3 has 15 residues.

V and J are TRBV7-3 and TRBJ2-2; D is uncertain. The germline V gene encodes CDR1 SGHTA and CDR2 FQGTGA. With 7 bases removed from V and 1 base from J, the gap between germline ends came to 7 bases. The CDR3 runs to 13 residues. CDR3 in DNA: TGTGCCAGCACCGACAAGAACACCGGGGAGCTGTTTTTT. It codes for CASTDKNTGELFF.

The chain is built from TRBV5-1 and TRBJ1-1, with D perhaps matching TRBD1 (6 bases). Germline V lookup: CDR1 SGHRS, CDR2 YFSETQ. The CDR3 is 14 residues long. Trimming stripped 0 bases from V and 4 bases from J, with 10 bases between. The CDR3: CASSLEGGITEAFF. The CDR3 coding sequence is TGCGCCAGCAGCTTGGAAGGGGGAATCACTGAAGCTTTCTTT.

This chain joins TRBV5-1 and TRBJ2-7; 8 bases line up with TRBD1. CDR3 size: 15 residues. Trimming took 3 bases from V and 4 from J; bases not matched to a gene: 9. Germline V lookup: CDR1 SGHRS, CDR2 YFSETQ. CDR3 bases: TGCGCCAGCAGCTCGGCCGGACAGGGAGCGTACGAGCAGTACTTC. It specifies CASSSAGQGAYEQYF.

The genes are TRBV12-5 and TRBJ1-5; possibly TRBD1 for D (6 bases). The V end was cut by 5 bases, the J end by 6 bases, with 17 bases between. The CDR3 loop spans 15 amino acids. CDR1 is LGHNT and CDR2 is FRNRAP in the germline V gene. The CDR3 reads CASGTYQTGGQPQHF. The CDR3 region has the DNA TGTGCTAGTGGTACATACCAGACAGGAGGTCAGCCCCAGCATTTT. The full variable domain, completed using reference TRBV12-5 and TRBJ1-5, is DARVTQTPRHKVTEMGQEVTMRCQPILGHNTVFWYRQTMMQGLELLAYFRNRAPLDDSGMPKDRFSAEMPDATLATLKIQPSEPRDSAVYFCASGTYQTGGQPQHFGDGTRLSIL.

The gene calls are TRBV6-5 and TRBJ2-3; 8 bases line up with TRBD1. Per germline, CDR1 MNHEY and CDR2 SVGAGI. With 5 bases clipped from V and 6 bases from J, the junction kept 7 bases outside the gene matches. The CDR3 runs 14 residues. CDR3 coding DNA: TGTGCCAGCAGTCGGACAGGGTCTTCGGATACGCAGTATTTT. Translating it yields CASSRTGSSDTQYF.

The rearrangement joins TRBV30 to TRBJ1-2; TRBD1 matches 7 bases. Germline CDR1 is GTSNPN and CDR2 is SVGIG (reference sequence). V gave up 0 bases and J gave up 2 bases; unmatched junction bases: 3. The CDR3 contains 14 residues. CDR3 coding DNA: TGTGCCTGGAGTGTAGCCAGGGGGAACTATGGCTACACCTTC. This gives the protein CAWSVARGNYGYTF.

The chain couples TRBV12-5 to TRBJ2-7; TRBD2 matches 9 bases. The germline V gene encodes CDR1 LGHNT and CDR2 FRNRAP. V lost 2 bases, J lost 5 bases, and 4 bases stayed unmatched. The CDR3 extends over 14 amino acids. The DNA for the CDR3 is TGTGCTAGTGGTTTGAACCTAGCGGGGCACGAGCAGTACTTC. This translates into CASGLNLAGHEQYF.

The chain joins TRBV19 to TRBJ1-2; TRBD1 matches at 8 bases. J was trimmed by 4 bases and V by 5 bases; bases with no gene match: 6. In germline, CDR1 is LNHDA, CDR2 SQIVND (reference sequence). The CDR3 totals 14 residues. CDR3 loop: CASSAQGAAYGYTF. The DNA of the CDR3 is TGTGCCAGTAGTGCCCAGGGGGCGGCCTATGGCTACACCTTC.

This sequence joins TRBV6-5 and TRBJ1-6; D remains ambiguous. Between the trimmed V and J ends, which lost 0 bases and 4 bases, there was a span of 7 bases. CDR3 length: 15 residues. CDR1 MNHEY and CDR2 SVGAGI come from the germline V gene. The CDR3 protein is CASSYSNTYNSPLHF. DNA of the CDR3: TGTGCCAGCAGTTACTCGAACACGTATAATTCACCCCTCCACTTT.

The V gene is TRBV15, the J gene TRBJ2-5; 11 bases map to TRBD1. V was pared by 3 bases and J by 4 bases, with 4 bases of the junction left unmatched. This CDR3 region has 15 residues. Germline CDR1 LNHNV, CDR2 YYDKDF (reference sequence). CDR3: CATSREDRGLETQYF. In nucleotides, the CDR3 is TGTGCCACCAGCAGGGAGGACAGGGGGCTAGAGACCCAGTACTTC.

The V gene is TRBV5-4, the J gene TRBJ2-2; D gene ambiguous. Per germline, CDR1 SGHNT and CDR2 YYREEE (reference sequence). The CDR3 is 14 amino acids. Trimming stripped 4 bases from V and 9 bases from J, with 16 bases between. CDR3 region: CASSLLTATRELFF. The CDR3 DNA follows: TGTGCCAGCAGCCTCCTGACTGCGACCCGGGAGCTGTTTTTT.

The J gene is TRBJ2-7, the V gene TRBV5-1, with D perhaps TRBD2 (5 bases). Germline V gene lookup returns CDR1 SGHRS and CDR2 YFSETQ. This CDR3 is 14 amino acids long. V dropped 1 base and J dropped 6 bases, with 14 bases sitting between them. The CDR3 protein is CASSLSRGVGEQYF. The CDR3 DNA follows: TGCGCCAGCAGCTTGAGTCGGGGTGTCGGCGAGCAGTACTTC.